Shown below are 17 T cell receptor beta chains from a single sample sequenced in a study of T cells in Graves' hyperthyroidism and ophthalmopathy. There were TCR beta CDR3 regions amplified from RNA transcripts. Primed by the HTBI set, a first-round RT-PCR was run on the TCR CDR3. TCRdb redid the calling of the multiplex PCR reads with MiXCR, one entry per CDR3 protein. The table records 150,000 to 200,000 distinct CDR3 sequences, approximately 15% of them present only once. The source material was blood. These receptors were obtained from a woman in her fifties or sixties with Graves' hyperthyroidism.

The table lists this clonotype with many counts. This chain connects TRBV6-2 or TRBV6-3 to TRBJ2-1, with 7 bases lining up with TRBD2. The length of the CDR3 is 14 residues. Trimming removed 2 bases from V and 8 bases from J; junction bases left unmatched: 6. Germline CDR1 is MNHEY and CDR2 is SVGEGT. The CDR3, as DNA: TGTGCCAGCAGTTACGGACTAGTTTTGCATGAGCAGTTCTTC. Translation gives CASSYGLVLHEQFF.

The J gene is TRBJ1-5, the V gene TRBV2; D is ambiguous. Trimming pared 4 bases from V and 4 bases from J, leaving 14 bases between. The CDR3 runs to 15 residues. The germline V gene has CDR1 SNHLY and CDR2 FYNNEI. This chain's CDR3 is CASSVEVPLNQPQHF. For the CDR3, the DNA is TGTGCCAGCAGTGTTGAAGTCCCCCTAAATCAGCCCCAGCATTTT.

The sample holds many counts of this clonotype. CDR3 bases: TGTGCCAGCAGCCAAGGATCAGGGAATCAGCCCCAGCATTTT. It yields the protein CASSQGSGNQPQHF. This chain links TRBV3-1 with TRBJ1-5; a possible D gene is TRBD1 (5 bases). Germline V gene data show CDR1 as LGHDT and CDR2 as YNNKEL (reference sequence). The CDR3 length is 14 residues. V lost 1 base and J lost 4, with 8 bases in between.

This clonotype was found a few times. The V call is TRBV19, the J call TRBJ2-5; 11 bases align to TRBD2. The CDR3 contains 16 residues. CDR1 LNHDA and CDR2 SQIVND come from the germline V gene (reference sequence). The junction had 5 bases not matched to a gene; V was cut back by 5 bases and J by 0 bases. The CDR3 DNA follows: TGTGCCAGTAGTTATCAGACTAGCGGGAACCAAGAGACCCAGTACTTC. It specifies CASSYQTSGNQETQYF.

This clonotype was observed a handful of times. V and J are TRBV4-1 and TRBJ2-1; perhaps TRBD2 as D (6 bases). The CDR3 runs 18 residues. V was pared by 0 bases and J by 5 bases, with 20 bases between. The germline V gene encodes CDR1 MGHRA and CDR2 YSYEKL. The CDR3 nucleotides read TGCGCCAGCAGCCAAGATTACGGGGGATTTGGAAATCACAATGAGCAGTTCTTC. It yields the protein CASSQDYGGFGNHNEQFF.

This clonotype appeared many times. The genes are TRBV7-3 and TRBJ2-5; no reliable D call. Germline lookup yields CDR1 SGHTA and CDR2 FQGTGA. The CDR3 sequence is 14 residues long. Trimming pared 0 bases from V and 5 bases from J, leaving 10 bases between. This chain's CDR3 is CASSLTASGETQYF. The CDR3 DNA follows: TGTGCCAGCAGCTTAACTGCATCCGGGGAGACCCAGTACTTC.

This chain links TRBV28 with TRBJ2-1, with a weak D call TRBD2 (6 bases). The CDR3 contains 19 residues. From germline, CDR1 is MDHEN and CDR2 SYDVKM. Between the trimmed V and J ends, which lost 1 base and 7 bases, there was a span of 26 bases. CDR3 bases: TGTGCCAGCAGTTTATTTAGTCAATTCGGCGGCCTTGGGGGGAATGAGCAGTTCTTC. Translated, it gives CASSLFSQFGGLGGNEQFF.

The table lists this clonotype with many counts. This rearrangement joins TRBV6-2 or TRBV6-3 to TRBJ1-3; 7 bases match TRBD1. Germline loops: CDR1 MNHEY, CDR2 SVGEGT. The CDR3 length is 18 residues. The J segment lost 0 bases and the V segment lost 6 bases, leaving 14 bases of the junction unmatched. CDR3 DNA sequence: TGTGCCAGCAGAATTCAACCGGGACAGAAAGGCTCTGGAAACACCATATATTTT. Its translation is CASRIQPGQKGSGNTIYF.

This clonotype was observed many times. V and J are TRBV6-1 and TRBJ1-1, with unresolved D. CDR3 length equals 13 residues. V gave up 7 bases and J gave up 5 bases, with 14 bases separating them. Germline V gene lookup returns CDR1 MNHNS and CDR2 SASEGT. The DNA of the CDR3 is TGTGCCAGCAAGGCCTGGCGGTGGACTGAAGCTTTCTTT. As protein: CASKAWRWTEAFF.

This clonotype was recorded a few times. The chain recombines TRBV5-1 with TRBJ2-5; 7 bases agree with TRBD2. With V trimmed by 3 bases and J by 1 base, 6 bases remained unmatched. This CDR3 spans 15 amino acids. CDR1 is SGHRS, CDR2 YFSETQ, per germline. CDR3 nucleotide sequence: TGCGCCAGCAGCTCGGGGGGACTCCCCCAAGAGACCCAGTACTTC. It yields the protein CASSSGGLPQETQYF.

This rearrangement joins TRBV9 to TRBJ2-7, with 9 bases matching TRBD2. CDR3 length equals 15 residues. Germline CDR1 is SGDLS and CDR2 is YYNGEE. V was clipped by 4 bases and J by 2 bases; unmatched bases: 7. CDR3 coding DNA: TGTGCCAGCAGCCTCCGTAGCGGGAGTCCCTACGAGCAGTACTTC. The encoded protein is CASSLRSGSPYEQYF.

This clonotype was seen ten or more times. CDR3 nucleotides: TGCGCCAGCAGCCAAGGAGCGGGGGCGCGAGGCAATCAGCCCCAGCATTTT. Residues: CASSQGAGARGNQPQHF. This chain joins TRBV4-1 and TRBJ1-5; D might be TRBD1 (6 bases). The CDR3 spans 17 residues. CDR1 and CDR2 (germline): MGHRA, YSYEKL. The germline V and J ends were trimmed by 1 base and 2 bases, with 15 bases remaining between them.

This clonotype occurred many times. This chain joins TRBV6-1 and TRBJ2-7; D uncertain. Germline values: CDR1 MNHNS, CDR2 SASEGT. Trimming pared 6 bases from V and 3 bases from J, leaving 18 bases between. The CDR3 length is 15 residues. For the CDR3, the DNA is TGTGCCAGCAGCCCCGGTCAGTTCCTCAACTACGAGCAGTACTTC. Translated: CASSPGQFLNYEQYF.

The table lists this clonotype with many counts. CDR3 in DNA: TGTGCCAGCAGTGAGGTCGTTTCACCCCTCCACTTT. This gives the protein CASSEVVSPLHF. This chain uses TRBV6-1 with TRBJ1-6, with D hard to call. Germline CDR1 reads MNHNS; CDR2 reads SASEGT. The CDR3 is 12 residues long. Trimming stripped 3 bases from V and 9 bases from J, with 6 bases between.

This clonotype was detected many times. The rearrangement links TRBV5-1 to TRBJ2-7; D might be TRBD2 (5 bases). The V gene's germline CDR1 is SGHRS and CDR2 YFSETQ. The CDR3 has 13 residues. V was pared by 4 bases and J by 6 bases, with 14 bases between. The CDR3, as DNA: TGCGCCAGCAGCCCCTCCCGGGAAACCGAGCAGTACTTC. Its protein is CASSPSRETEQYF.

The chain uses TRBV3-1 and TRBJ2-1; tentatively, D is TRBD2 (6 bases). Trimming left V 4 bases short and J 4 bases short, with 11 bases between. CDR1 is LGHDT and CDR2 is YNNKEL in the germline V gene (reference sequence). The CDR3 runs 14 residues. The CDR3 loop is CASSPGGTYNEQFF. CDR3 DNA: TGTGCCAGCAGCCCAGGAGGGACTTACAATGAGCAGTTCTTC.

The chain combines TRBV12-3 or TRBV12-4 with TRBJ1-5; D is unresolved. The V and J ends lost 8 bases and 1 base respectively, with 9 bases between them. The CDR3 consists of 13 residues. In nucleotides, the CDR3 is TGTGCCAGCTCGAGGATGAGCAATCAGCCCCAGCATTTT. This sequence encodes CASSRMSNQPQHF.